This T cell receptor (beta chain) was sequenced in a study of T cell responses to AZD1222 COVID-19 vaccine. Repertoires were generated with immunoSEQ multiplex PCR, while TCRdb's copy carries only in-frame clones and drops some. This sample has 130,000 or so clones; 86% occur once, and the top ten carry roughly 12%. V shed 4 bases and J shed 9 bases, with 10 bases lying between them. The CDR3 is 12 amino acids. Study-wide results and limits: Spike-specific TCR breadth and depth both grew after two AZD1222 doses. A mostly white British donor set with more females was recruited, and clonal diversity was possibly underestimated. With dominance at 160-218 and 743-854, vaccine-associated CD4 TCRs spanned spike.

A word on this clone: Its antigen is unknown.

The V gene is TRBV12-3 or TRBV12-4, the J gene TRBJ2-1; D unresolved. The sample was peripheral blood, taken on day 0 of AZD1222 vaccination. The clonotype comes from an adult in good health. The CDR3: CASSSNRREQFF. The CDR3, as DNA: TGTGCCAGCAGTTCCAATAGACGTGAGCAGTTCTTC.